The text below deals with one T cell receptor (beta chain). Germline CDR1 and CDR2: SGHDT and YYEEEE. The V end lost 6 bases, the J end lost 4 bases, and 15 bases lay between the germline ends. CDR3 size: 14 residues. The entry originates in a study of T cell responses to AZD1222 COVID-19 vaccine. Here immunoSEQ multiplex PCR was the method, and the copy in TCRdb shows in-frame clones only, minus some. The table lists some 130,000 clones, roughly 88% of them singletons. The sequence was obtained from an adult in good health. V gene TRBV5-6 combines with J gene TRBJ2-3, with D possibly matching TRBD2 (5 bases). This specimen consisted of peripheral blood, obtained on day 0 of MenACWY control vaccination. Here the CDR3 reads CASTIVRVSDTQYF. CDR3 DNA: TGTGCCAGCACCATTGTGAGGGTATCAGATACGCAGTATTTT. The full variable domain, with the rest looked up from reference TRBV5-6 and TRBJ2-3, is DAGVTQSPTHLIKTRGQQVTLRCSPKSGHDTVSWYQQALGQGPQFIFQYYEEEERQRGNFPDRFSGHQFPNYSSELNVNALLLGDSALYLCASTIVRVSDTQYFGPGTRLTVL.